A single sample gave rise to the 19 T cell receptor beta chains below, sequenced in a study of monozygotic twins with cystic fibrosis. Repertoires were generated with immunoSEQ multiplex PCR, while TCRdb's copy carries only in-frame clones and drops some. Of about 36,000 clones listed, just over 90% are singletons. Sequencing used blood. These receptors originate from a boy aged 2 to 9 with cystic fibrosis.

CDR3 sequence (DNA): TGTGCCAGCAGCCAACCTGCGGGCCCCGAAAAAGCCGATTCACCCCTCCACTTT. The encoded protein is CASSQPAGPEKADSPLHF. The V and J genes are TRBV27 and TRBJ1-6; D ambiguous. CDR3 length: 18 amino acids. Germline V gives CDR1 MNHEY, CDR2 SMNVEV (reference sequence). Trimming took off 6 bases at V and 8 bases at J, with 26 bases between the two ends.

The rearrangement joins TRBV2 to TRBJ1-5; no reliable D call. V was pared by 4 bases and J by 7 bases, with 8 bases between. Germline V gene data show CDR1 as SNHLY and CDR2 as FYNNEI. The CDR3 is 12 residues long. CDR3 bases: TGTGCCAGCAGTGTGAGAGTCCAGCCCCAGCATTTT. It specifies CASSVRVQPQHF. The variable domain in full, with the rest retrieved from reference TRBV2 and TRBJ1-5, is EPEVTQTPSHQVTQMGQEVILRCVPISNHLYFYWYRQILGQKVEFLVSFYNNEISEKSEIFDDQFSVERPDGSNFTLKIRSTKLEDSAMYFCASSVRVQPQHFGDGTRLSIL.

This chain joins TRBV6-1 and TRBJ1-1, with 12 bases matching TRBD1. Germline V CDR1 and CDR2: MNHNS, SASEGT. V trimming: 1 base; J trimming: 6 bases; junction bases outside the gene matches: 3. CDR3 length: 15 amino acids. The CDR3 spells CASSEGDRGPPEAFF. CDR3 DNA: TGTGCCAGCAGTGAAGGGGACAGGGGGCCCCCTGAAGCTTTCTTT.

This rearrangement joins TRBV19 to TRBJ1-4; no definite D call. The CDR3 consists of 12 residues. CDR1 and CDR2 (germline): LNHDA, SQIVND (reference sequence). V was trimmed by 6 bases and J by 6 bases, leaving 8 bases between them. The CDR3 coding sequence is TGTGCCAGTAGGGCTGAAGATGAAAAACTGTTTTTT. This codes for CASRAEDEKLFF.

This clone was recorded a few times. The chain employs TRBV9 and TRBJ1-2, with TRBD1 matching over 8 bases. The CDR3 length is 12 residues. The V and J ends lost 3 bases and 8 bases, in that order; junction bases with no gene match: 3. The V gene's germline CDR1 is SGDLS and CDR2 YYNGEE. CDR3 residues: CASSATGEGYTF. As DNA, the CDR3 is TGTGCCAGCAGCGCGACAGGGGAGGGCTACACCTTC.

The rearrangement uses TRBV5-1 and TRBJ1-2, with D uncertain. V gave up 1 base and J gave up 0 bases, with 7 bases separating them. Germline values: CDR1 SGHRS, CDR2 YFSETQ. There are 14 residues in the CDR3. The chain's CDR3 is CASSLSEPNYGYTF. CDR3 coding DNA: TGCGCCAGCAGCTTGTCGGAGCCTAACTATGGCTACACCTTC.

The rearrangement joins TRBV5-1 to TRBJ2-7, with 8 bases matching TRBD1. This CDR3 has 14 residues. J gave up 4 bases and V 4 bases, and 7 bases lay outside the gene matches. Germline assignment: CDR1 SGHRS and CDR2 YFSETQ. CDR3 coding DNA: TGCGCCAGCAGCCTCGGACAGGGAAGTTACGAGCAGTACTTC. It yields the protein CASSLGQGSYEQYF.

This chain connects TRBV6-5 to TRBJ2-7; possibly TRBD2 for D (6 bases). Germline-derived CDR1 and CDR2 are MNHEY and SVGAGI. Trimming pared 2 bases from V and 4 bases from J, leaving 12 bases between. The CDR3 contains 14 residues. The CDR3 nucleotides are TGTGCCAGCAGTTACGCGGGGAGCCCTTACGAGCAGTACTTC. It encodes CASSYAGSPYEQYF.

This rearrangement joins TRBV11-2 to TRBJ1-1; D might be TRBD1 (5 bases). V was cut by 1 base and J by 3 bases, with 12 bases left in between. Per germline, CDR1 SGHAT and CDR2 FQNNGV. There are 15 residues in the CDR3. The CDR3 region has the DNA TGTGCCAGCAGCTTAGTCGGGGCTGGGTACACTGAAGCTTTCTTT. This codes for CASSLVGAGYTEAFF.

This chain links TRBV11-1 with TRBJ1-1; D gene unclear. V was cut by 1 base and J by 5 bases, with 8 bases left in between. There are 13 residues in the CDR3. Germline lookup yields CDR1 SGHAT and CDR2 FQDESV (reference sequence). The CDR3 is CASSLGLGTEAFF. CDR3 bases: TGTGCCAGCAGCTTAGGCTTAGGTACTGAAGCTTTCTTT.

V and J are TRBV2 and TRBJ1-6; tentatively, D is TRBD1 (6 bases). This CDR3 is built from 13 residues. The germline V gene encodes CDR1 SNHLY and CDR2 FYNNEI. The V end was cut by 4 bases, the J end by 10 bases, with 11 bases between. As DNA, the CDR3 is TGTGCCAGCAGTGTACAGGGTGGCTCACCCCTCCACTTT. It specifies CASSVQGGSPLHF.

This chain joins TRBV27 and TRBJ2-3; D tentatively fits TRBD1 or TRBD2 (6 bases each). Germline V CDR1 and CDR2: MNHEY, SMNVEV (reference sequence). CDR3 length: 15 residues. V was cut by 2 bases and J by 1 base, with 10 bases left in between. The CDR3 is CASSLPGAGTDTQYF. The CDR3 DNA sequence: TGTGCCAGCAGTTTACCGGGGGCGGGCACAGATACGCAGTATTTT.

The chain uses TRBV2 and TRBJ2-1; 8 positions agree with TRBD1. CDR1 and CDR2 from the germline V gene are SNHLY and FYNNEI. The CDR3 runs 16 residues. With 4 bases clipped from V and 6 bases from J, the junction kept 11 bases outside the gene matches. CDR3 DNA: TGTGCCAGCAGTGGGCCCCTCGGGACAGGTTTCAATGAGCAGTTCTTC. Amino acids: CASSGPLGTGFNEQFF. The full variable domain, in which reference TRBV2 and TRBJ2-1 provide the parts outside the CDR3, is EPEVTQTPSHQVTQMGQEVILRCVPISNHLYFYWYRQILGQKVEFLVSFYNNEISEKSEIFDDQFSVERPDGSNFTLKIRSTKLEDSAMYFCASSGPLGTGFNEQFFGPGTRLTVL.

This chain connects TRBV29-1 to TRBJ1-1; the D gene is possibly TRBD1 (5 bases). The CDR3 consists of 14 residues. The V gene lost 4 bases and the J gene lost 2 bases, with 14 bases spanning the gap. CDR1 is SQVTM, CDR2 ANQGSEA, per germline. The CDR3 spells CSVARQITNTEAFF. In DNA, the CDR3 is TGCAGCGTTGCAAGACAGATAACCAACACTGAAGCTTTCTTT.

The rearrangement uses TRBV7-2 and TRBJ1-2; a weak D match, TRBD1 (6 bases). V was clipped by 1 base and J by 5 bases, with 11 bases between them. There are 14 residues in the CDR3. Germline CDR1 is SGHTA and CDR2 is FQGNSA. CDR3 residues: CASSLGPGAYGYTF. In nucleotides, the CDR3 is TGTGCCAGCAGCTTAGGTCCAGGGGCGTATGGCTACACCTTC.

The rearrangement links TRBV14 to TRBJ1-1, with D unresolved. Trimming took off 3 bases at V and 6 bases at J, with 14 bases between the two ends. Germline V lookup: CDR1 SGHDN, CDR2 FVKESK. This CDR3 comprises 14 residues. The CDR3 is CASSHFLGIAEAFF. The CDR3 coding sequence is TGTGCCAGCAGCCATTTTCTGGGGATAGCTGAAGCTTTCTTT.

The chain links TRBV10-3 to TRBJ1-2; possibly TRBD1 for D (5 bases). Between the trimmed V and J ends, which lost 2 bases and 1 base, there was a span of 5 bases. The length of the CDR3 is 13 residues. Germline CDR1 and CDR2: ENHRY and SYGVKD. DNA of the CDR3: TGTGCCATCAGTGAGCAGGGTAACTATGGCTACACCTTC. Translated, it gives CAISEQGNYGYTF.

The chain is built from TRBV19 and TRBJ2-7; D is unresolved. Trimming removed 3 bases at V and 5 bases at J, with 8 bases between. CDR3 length: 12 residues. Looked up from germline, CDR1 is LNHDA and CDR2 is SQIVND (reference sequence). The chain's CDR3 is CASSIGADEQYF. In DNA, the CDR3 is TGTGCCAGTAGTATCGGAGCAGACGAGCAGTACTTC.

The chain recombines TRBV4-3 with TRBJ1-2; D might be TRBD1 (5 bases). The germline CDR1 and CDR2 sequences are LGHNA and YSLEER. The CDR3 is 18 residues long. Trimming removed 1 base from V and 4 bases from J, with 22 bases in between. This CDR3 reads CASSQVRSRGKRAYGYTF. The CDR3 region has the DNA TGCGCCAGCAGCCAAGTAAGAAGCCGGGGGAAACGGGCCTATGGCTACACCTTC.